One and the same sample provided the 18 T cell receptor beta chains below, sequenced in a study of shared clonotypes between healthy human individuals. Libraries were prepared by immunoSEQ multiplex PCR; TCRdb keeps only in-frame clonotypes and omits some of them. Of some 450,000 clones in the sample, over 60% were seen once. The sample comprised PBMCs. These receptors were taken from a middle-aged woman in good health. Some clones in this sample may be carry-over from other donors' samples.

DNA of the CDR3: TGTGCCAGCACGGGAGGGGTTCCTGAAGCTTTCTTT. It encodes CASTGGVPEAFF. This chain joins TRBV19 and TRBJ1-1; D possibly corresponds to TRBD1 (5 bases). V was trimmed by 9 bases and J by 6 bases, leaving 14 bases between them. The length of the CDR3 is 12 residues. Germline lookup yields CDR1 LNHDA and CDR2 SQIVND (reference sequence).

The V and J genes are TRBV6-5 and TRBJ1-5; tentatively, D is TRBD1 (5 bases). The V end lost 5 bases, the J end lost 6 bases, and 11 bases lay between the germline ends. The germline V gene has CDR1 MNHEY and CDR2 SVGAGI. This CDR3 region has 13 residues. Written as DNA, the CDR3 is TGTGCCAGCAGTGTAGTGAGGGGTCAGCCCCAGCATTTT. Protein product: CASSVVRGQPQHF.

The chain recombines TRBV4-1 with TRBJ2-1; D is unresolved. V lost 0 bases and J lost 1, with 7 bases in between. The CDR3 sequence is 15 residues long. Germline loops: CDR1 MGHRA, CDR2 YSYEKL. The CDR3 coding sequence is TGCGCCAGCAGCCAAGAGGAGAGATCCTACAATGAGCAGTTCTTC. Protein sequence: CASSQEERSYNEQFF.

This clone appeared many times. The same CDR3 can be traced to other DNA sequences in this sample. The gene calls are TRBV25-1 and TRBJ2-7; 8 bases match TRBD1. The CDR3 is 15 residues long. V lost 3 bases, J lost 3 bases, and 7 bases stayed unmatched. Germline loops: CDR1 MGHDK, CDR2 SYGVNS. CDR3: CASSDADRDDYEQYF. The CDR3 bases are TGTGCCAGCAGTGATGCGGACAGGGACGACTACGAGCAGTACTTC.

This clone came up once. The chain links TRBV28 to TRBJ2-3, with D tentatively TRBD1 (6 bases). The germline V gene encodes CDR1 MDHEN and CDR2 SYDVKM. V lost 4 bases and J lost 2, with 10 bases in between. This CDR3 comprises 14 residues. The CDR3 DNA is TGTGCCAGCAGTTCGGGACACAACACAGATACGCAGTATTTT. Protein product: CASSSGHNTDTQYF.

Comments on this clone: A read error is possible here, since a much larger clone lies one base away. In the same sample, other DNA sequences code for this CDR3. The J gene is TRBJ2-2, the V gene TRBV2, with a possible D match to TRBD2 (5 bases). This CDR3 is 14 amino acids long. Per germline, CDR1 SNHLY and CDR2 FYNNEI. CDR3 DNA sequence: TGTGCCAGCAGGGTGACGATTCACACCGGGGAACTGTTTTTT. As protein: CASRVTIHTGELFF. The whole variable domain, remainder taken from reference TRBV2 and TRBJ2-2, is EPEVTQTPSHQVTQMGQEVILRCVPISNHLYFYWYRQILGQKVEFLVSFYNNEISEKSEIFDDQFSVERPDGSNFTLKIRSTKLEDSAMYFCASRVTIHTGELFFGEGSRLTVL.

This chain links TRBV19 with TRBJ2-7, with TRBD2 identical over 11 bases. The CDR3 extends over 15 amino acids. The germline CDR1 and CDR2 sequences are LNHDA and SQIVND (reference sequence). V was pared by 3 bases and J by 6 bases, with 7 bases of the junction left unmatched. The CDR3 DNA is TGTGCCAGTAGTATTTTAGCGGGAGGGCCCTCCGAGCAGTACTTC. Translation gives CASSILAGGPSEQYF.

As concerns this clone: One junction end does not reproduce the germline sequence, and a read error may be involved. The chain recombines TRBV5-4 with TRBJ1-5; D not certain. The CDR3 runs to 19 residues. The germline gives CDR1 SGHNT, CDR2 YYREEE (reference sequence). CDR3: CDSSCGRIGPLYGNQPQHF. The CDR3 nucleotides are TGTGACAGCAGCTGCGGGCGGATCGGGCCCCTTTATGGCAATCAGCCCCAGCATTTT.

The count of this clone is one. The chain combines TRBV7-2 with TRBJ2-3; 10 bases line up with TRBD2. Germline CDR1 is SGHTA and CDR2 is FQGNSA. The V segment lost 1 base and the J segment 0 bases; nucleotides outside the gene matches: 4. The CDR3 length is 17 residues. The CDR3 DNA reads as TGTGCCAGCAGCTTAGGGACTAGCGGATCTAGCACAGATACGCAGTATTTT. Translated: CASSLGTSGSSTDTQYF.

This clone showed up just a few times. The genes are TRBV5-1 and TRBJ1-2, with 8 bases aligning to TRBD1. Trimming took 1 base from V and 3 from J; bases not matched to a gene: 2. Germline V gene data show CDR1 as SGHRS and CDR2 as YFSETQ. The CDR3 has 14 amino acids. CDR3 bases: TGCGCCAGCAGCTTGACGACAGGGGACTATGGCTACACCTTC. Translated: CASSLTTGDYGYTF.

The rearrangement links TRBV28 to TRBJ2-1; 7 bases fit TRBD2. Losses at the gene ends were 3 bases for V and 9 bases for J; bases not matched to a gene: 11. Germline V CDR1 and CDR2: MDHEN, SYDVKM. CDR3 length: 15 residues. The CDR3 reads CASSFLGLRAGEQFF. The DNA for the CDR3 is TGTGCCAGCAGTTTTTTGGGACTAAGGGCGGGTGAGCAGTTCTTC.

Concerning this clone itself: Since a far larger clone is one base different, this is likely a read error. V usage is TRBV2 and J usage is TRBJ1-4; D ambiguous. Trimming shortened V by 6 bases and J by 5 bases, and 13 bases separated the two germline ends. Per the germline V gene, CDR1 is SNHLY and CDR2 is FYNNEI. CDR3 length: 14 amino acids. The CDR3 protein is CASRAVGSNEKLFF. CDR3 bases: TGTGCCAGCAGGGCAGTGGGCAGCAATGAAAAACTGTTTTTT.

The chain carries TRBV7-6 and TRBJ1-1; D may be TRBD1 (6 bases). This CDR3 has 16 amino acids. Germline CDR1 and CDR2: SGHVS and FNYEAQ. The V end was cut by 4 bases, the J end by 6 bases, with 21 bases between. The CDR3 spells CASSSATTGFGSEAFF. The CDR3, as DNA: TGTGCCAGCAGCTCCGCAACTACAGGGTTTGGCTCTGAAGCTTTCTTT.

This clone was observed once. The chain uses TRBV28 and TRBJ2-7; no clear D gene. The CDR3 extends over 14 amino acids. Germline lookup yields CDR1 MDHEN and CDR2 SYDVKM. Trimming left V 5 bases short and J 5 bases short, with 16 bases between. CDR3 sequence (DNA): TGTGCCAGCAGTCCCATGGACGAGGACCACGAGCAGTACTTC. Translated: CASSPMDEDHEQYF.

For the CDR3, the DNA is TGTGCCAGCAGCCTAGCGGGGGGCAATCAGCCCCAGCATTTT. As protein: CASSLAGGNQPQHF. The V call is TRBV11-2, the J call TRBJ1-5; tentative D call: TRBD1 (5 bases). V lost 5 bases and J lost 2, with 10 bases in between. This CDR3 is built from 14 residues. Germline V gene lookup returns CDR1 SGHAT and CDR2 FQNNGV.

V gene TRBV7-8 combines with J gene TRBJ2-7; D unresolved. CDR1 is SGHVS, CDR2 FQNEAQ, per germline. CDR3 length: 13 amino acids. V lost 3 bases, J lost 6 bases, and 12 bases lay in between. The CDR3 sequence: CASSLGWLGEQYF. DNA of the CDR3: TGTGCCAGCAGCTTGGGTTGGTTGGGCGAGCAGTACTTC.

V gene TRBV10-1 combines with J gene TRBJ2-1; D is undetermined. Germline V CDR1 and CDR2: WNHNN, SYGVQD (reference sequence). The CDR3 loop spans 14 amino acids. V dropped 0 bases and J dropped 6 bases, with 9 bases sitting between them. CDR3 residues: CASSESGRTNEQFF. The CDR3 nucleotides are TGCGCCAGCAGTGAGTCTGGGCGGACCAATGAGCAGTTCTTC.

This chain joins TRBV7-9 and TRBJ2-5; 15 nucleotides match TRBD2. The length of the CDR3 is 16 residues. The germline gives CDR1 SEHNR, CDR2 FQNEAQ (reference sequence). V lost 5 bases and J lost 5; bases outside the gene matches: 6. In DNA form, the CDR3 reads TGTGCCAGCAGCAGGACTAGCGGGAGGGCCGAGGAGACCCAGTACTTC. Translating gives CASSRTSGRAEETQYF.